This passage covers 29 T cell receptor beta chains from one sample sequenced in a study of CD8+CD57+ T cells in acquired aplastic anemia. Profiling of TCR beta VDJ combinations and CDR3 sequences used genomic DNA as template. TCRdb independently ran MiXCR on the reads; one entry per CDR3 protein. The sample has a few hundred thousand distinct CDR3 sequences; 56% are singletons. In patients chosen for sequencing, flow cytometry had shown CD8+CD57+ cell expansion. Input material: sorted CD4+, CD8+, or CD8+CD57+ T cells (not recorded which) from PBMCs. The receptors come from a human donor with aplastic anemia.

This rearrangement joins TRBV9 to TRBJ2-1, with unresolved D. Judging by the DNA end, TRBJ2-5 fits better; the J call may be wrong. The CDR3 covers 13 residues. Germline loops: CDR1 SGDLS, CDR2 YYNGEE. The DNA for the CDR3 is TGTGCCAGCAGCGTAGCACCGCAAGAGACCCAGTACTTC. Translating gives CASSVAPQETQYF.

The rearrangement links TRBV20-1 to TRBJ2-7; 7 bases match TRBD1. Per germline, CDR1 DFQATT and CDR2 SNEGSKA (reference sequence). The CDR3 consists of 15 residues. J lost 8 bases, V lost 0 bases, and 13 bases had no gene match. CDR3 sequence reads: CSARDSGTETYKQYF. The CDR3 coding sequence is TGCAGTGCTAGAGATTCCGGGACAGAGACTTACAAGCAGTACTTC.

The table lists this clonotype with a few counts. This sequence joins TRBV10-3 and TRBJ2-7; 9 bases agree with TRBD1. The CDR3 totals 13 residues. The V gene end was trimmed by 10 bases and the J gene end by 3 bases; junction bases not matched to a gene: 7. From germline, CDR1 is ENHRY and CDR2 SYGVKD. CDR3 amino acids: CATSGTGSYEQYF. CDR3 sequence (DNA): TGTGCCACCTCCGGGACAGGGAGCTACGAGCAGTACTTC.

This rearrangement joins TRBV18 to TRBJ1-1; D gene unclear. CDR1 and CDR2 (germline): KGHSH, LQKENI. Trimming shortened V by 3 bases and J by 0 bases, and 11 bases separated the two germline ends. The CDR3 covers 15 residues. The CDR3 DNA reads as TGTGCCAGCTCACCGTTTAACGCGATGAACACTGAAGCTTTCTTT. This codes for CASSPFNAMNTEAFF.

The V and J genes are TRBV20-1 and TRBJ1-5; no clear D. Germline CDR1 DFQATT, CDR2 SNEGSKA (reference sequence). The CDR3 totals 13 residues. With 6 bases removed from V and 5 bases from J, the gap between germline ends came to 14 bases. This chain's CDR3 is CSAGPSRYQPQHF. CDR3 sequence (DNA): TGCAGTGCAGGGCCAAGTAGGTATCAGCCCCAGCATTTT.

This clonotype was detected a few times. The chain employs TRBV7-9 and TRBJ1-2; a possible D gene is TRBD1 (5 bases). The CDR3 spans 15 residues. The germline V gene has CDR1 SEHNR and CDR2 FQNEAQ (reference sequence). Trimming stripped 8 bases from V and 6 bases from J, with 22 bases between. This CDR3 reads CASGSPGTAWNGYTF. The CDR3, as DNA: TGTGCCAGCGGATCGCCCGGGACCGCTTGGAATGGCTACACCTTC.

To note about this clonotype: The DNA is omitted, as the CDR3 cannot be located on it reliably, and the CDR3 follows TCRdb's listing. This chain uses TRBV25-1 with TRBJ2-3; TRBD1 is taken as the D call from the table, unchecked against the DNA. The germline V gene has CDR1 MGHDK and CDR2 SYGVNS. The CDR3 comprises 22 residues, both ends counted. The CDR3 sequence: CASSFYICSAMPPLPSTDTQYF.

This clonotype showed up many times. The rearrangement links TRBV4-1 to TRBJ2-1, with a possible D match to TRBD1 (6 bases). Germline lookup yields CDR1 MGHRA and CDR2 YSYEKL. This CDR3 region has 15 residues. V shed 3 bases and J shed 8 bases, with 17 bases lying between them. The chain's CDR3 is CASSQVVGAGDEQFF. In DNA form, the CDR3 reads TGCGCCAGCAGCCAGGTAGTGGGGGCAGGAGATGAGCAGTTCTTC.

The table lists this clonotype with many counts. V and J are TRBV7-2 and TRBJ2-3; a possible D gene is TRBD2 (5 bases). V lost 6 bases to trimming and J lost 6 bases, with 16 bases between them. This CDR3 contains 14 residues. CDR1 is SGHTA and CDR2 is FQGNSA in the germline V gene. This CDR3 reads CASSPPGGRDTQYF. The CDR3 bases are TGTGCCAGCAGTCCCCCAGGCGGGCGGGATACGCAGTATTTT. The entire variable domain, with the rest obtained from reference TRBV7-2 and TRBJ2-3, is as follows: GAGVSQSPSNKVTEKGKDVELRCDPISGHTALYWYRQSLGQGLEFLIYFQGNSAPDKSGLPSDRFSAERTGGSVSTLTIQRTQQEDSAVYLCASSPPGGRDTQYFGPGTRLTVL.

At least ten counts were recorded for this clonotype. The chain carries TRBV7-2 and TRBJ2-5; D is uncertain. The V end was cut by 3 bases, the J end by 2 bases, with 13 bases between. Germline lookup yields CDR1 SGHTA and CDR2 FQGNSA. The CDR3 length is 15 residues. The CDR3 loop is CTSSFQYSKQETQYF. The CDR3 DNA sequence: TGTACCAGCAGCTTCCAATACTCGAAGCAAGAGACCCAGTACTTC.

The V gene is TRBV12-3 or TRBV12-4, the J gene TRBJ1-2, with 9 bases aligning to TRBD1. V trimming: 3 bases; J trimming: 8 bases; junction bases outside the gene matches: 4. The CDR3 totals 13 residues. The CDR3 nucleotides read TGTGCCAGCAGTTTCGGACAGGGGTTCGGCTACACCTTC. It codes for CASSFGQGFGYTF.

CDR3 in amino acids: CAISEFGNNEQFF. In nucleotides, the CDR3 is TGTGCCATCAGTGAATTTGGAAACAATGAGCAGTTCTTC. This chain joins TRBV10-3 and TRBJ2-1; D call uncertain. CDR3 length: 13 residues. The V gene's germline CDR1 is ENHRY and CDR2 SYGVKD. Trimming stripped 3 bases from V and 5 bases from J, with 8 bases between.

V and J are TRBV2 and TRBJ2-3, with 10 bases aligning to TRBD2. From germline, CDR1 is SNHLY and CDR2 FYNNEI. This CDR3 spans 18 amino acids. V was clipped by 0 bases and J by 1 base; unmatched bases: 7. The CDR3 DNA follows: TGTGCCAGCAGTGAAGCCCCTAGCGGGAGACCCCGCACAGATACGCAGTATTTT. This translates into CASSEAPSGRPRTDTQYF.

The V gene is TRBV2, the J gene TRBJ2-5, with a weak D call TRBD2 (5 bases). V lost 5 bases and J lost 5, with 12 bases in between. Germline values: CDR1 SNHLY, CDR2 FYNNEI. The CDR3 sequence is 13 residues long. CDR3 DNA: TGTGCCAGCAGTAGCGGCAAAGCGGAGACCCAGTACTTC. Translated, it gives CASSSGKAETQYF.

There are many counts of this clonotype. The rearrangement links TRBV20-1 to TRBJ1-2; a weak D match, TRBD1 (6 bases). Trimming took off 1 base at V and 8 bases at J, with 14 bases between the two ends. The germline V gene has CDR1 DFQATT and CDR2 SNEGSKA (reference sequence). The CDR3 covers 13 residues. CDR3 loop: CSARGSRGWGYTF. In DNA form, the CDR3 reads TGCAGTGCTAGAGGATCCAGGGGTTGGGGCTACACCTTC.

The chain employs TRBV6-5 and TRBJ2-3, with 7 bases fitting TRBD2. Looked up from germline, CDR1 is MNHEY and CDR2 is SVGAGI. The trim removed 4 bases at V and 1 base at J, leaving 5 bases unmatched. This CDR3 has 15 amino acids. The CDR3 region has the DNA TGTGCCAGCAGTTTTCTAGCGGTGCGCACAGATACGCAGTATTTT. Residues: CASSFLAVRTDTQYF.

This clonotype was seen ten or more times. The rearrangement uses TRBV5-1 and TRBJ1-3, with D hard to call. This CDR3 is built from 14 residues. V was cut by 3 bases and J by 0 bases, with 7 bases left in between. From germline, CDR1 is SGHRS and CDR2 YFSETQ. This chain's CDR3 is CASSSHYSGNTIYF. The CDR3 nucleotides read TGCGCCAGCAGCTCACACTACTCTGGAAACACCATATATTTT.

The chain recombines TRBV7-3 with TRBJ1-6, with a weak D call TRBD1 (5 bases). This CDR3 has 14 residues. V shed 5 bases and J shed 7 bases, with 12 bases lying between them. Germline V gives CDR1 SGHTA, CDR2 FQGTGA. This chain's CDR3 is CASSHGGSNSPLHF. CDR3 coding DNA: TGTGCCAGCAGCCACGGGGGGAGCAATTCACCCCTCCACTTT.

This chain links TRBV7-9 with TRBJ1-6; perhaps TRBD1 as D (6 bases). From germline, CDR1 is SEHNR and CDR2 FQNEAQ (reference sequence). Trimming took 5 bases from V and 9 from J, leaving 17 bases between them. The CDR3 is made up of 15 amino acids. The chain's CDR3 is CASSPGQGGTSPLHF. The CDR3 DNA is TGTGCCAGCAGCCCCGGACAAGGGGGTACTTCACCCCTCCACTTT.

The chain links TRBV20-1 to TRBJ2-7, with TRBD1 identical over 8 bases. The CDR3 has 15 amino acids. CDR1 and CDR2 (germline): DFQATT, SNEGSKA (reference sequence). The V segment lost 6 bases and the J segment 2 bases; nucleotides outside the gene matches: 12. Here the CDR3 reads CSARRGAGGAYEQYF. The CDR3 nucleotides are TGCAGTGCCCGAAGAGGGGCAGGGGGCGCCTACGAGCAGTACTTC.

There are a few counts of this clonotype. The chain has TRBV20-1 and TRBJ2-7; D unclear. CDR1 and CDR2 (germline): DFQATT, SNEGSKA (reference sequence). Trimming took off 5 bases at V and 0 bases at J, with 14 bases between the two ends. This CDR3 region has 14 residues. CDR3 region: CSAFILPSSYEQYF. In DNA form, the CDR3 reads TGCAGTGCTTTCATCCTCCCCAGCTCCTACGAGCAGTACTTC.

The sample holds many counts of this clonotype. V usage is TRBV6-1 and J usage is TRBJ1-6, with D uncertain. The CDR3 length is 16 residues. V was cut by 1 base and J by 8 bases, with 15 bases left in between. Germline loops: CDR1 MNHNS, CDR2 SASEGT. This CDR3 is CASSEDLNSQYSPLHF. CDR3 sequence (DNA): TGTGCCAGCAGTGAAGACCTGAACAGCCAATATTCACCCCTCCACTTT.

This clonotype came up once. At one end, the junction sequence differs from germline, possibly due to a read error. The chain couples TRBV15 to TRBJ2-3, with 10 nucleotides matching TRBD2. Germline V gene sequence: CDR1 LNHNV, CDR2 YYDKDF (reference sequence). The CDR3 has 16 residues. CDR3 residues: CATSRGLAVRTDTQYF. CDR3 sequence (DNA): TGCGCCACCAGCAGAGGACTAGCGGTTCGCACAGATACGCAGTATTTT.

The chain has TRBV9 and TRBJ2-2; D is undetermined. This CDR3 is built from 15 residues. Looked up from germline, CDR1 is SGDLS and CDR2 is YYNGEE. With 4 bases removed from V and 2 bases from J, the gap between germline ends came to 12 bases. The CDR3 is CASSRSGRNTGELFF. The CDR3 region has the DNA TGTGCCAGCAGCAGGTCGGGCCGCAACACCGGGGAGCTGTTTTTT.

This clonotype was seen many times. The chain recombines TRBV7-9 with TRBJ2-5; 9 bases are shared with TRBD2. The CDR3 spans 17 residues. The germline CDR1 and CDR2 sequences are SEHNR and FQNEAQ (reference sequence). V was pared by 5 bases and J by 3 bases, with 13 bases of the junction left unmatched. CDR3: CASSVLAGGRVEETQYF. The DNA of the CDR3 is TGTGCCAGCAGCGTCCTGGCGGGGGGGCGGGTAGAAGAGACCCAGTACTTC.

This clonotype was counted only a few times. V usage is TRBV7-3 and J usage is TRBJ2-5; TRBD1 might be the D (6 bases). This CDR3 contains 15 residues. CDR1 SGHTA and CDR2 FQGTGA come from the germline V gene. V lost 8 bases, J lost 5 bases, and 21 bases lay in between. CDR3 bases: TGTGCCAGCCACTTACAGGGCAGATACGGGGAGACCCAGTACTTC. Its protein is CASHLQGRYGETQYF.

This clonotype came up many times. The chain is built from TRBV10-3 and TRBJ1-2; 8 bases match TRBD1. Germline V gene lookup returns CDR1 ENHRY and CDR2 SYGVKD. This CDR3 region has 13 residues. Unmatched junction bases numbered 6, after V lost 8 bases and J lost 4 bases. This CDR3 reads CAILTGQGYGYTF. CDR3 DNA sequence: TGTGCCATCCTAACCGGACAGGGCTATGGCTACACCTTC.

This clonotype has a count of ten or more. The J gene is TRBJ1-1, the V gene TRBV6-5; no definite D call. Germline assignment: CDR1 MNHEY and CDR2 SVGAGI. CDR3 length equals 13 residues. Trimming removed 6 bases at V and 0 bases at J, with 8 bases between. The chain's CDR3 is CASSVLMNTEAFF. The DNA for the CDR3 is TGTGCCAGCAGCGTTCTCATGAACACTGAAGCTTTCTTT.

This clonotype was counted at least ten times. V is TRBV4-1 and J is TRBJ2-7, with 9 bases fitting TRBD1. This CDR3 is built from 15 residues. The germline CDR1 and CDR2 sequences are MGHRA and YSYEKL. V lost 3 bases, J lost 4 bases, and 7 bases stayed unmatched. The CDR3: CASSQRRDREYEQYF. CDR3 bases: TGCGCCAGCAGCCAGCGCCGGGACAGGGAGTACGAGCAGTACTTC.